The next 12 T cell receptor beta chains were all read from a single sample in a study of T-cell memory formation after mild COVID-19. TCRdb reprocessed the 5' RACE reads via MiXCR and lists one record per CDR3 protein. The data hold roughly 150,000 distinct CDR3 sequences, with 10% to 15% observed a single time. The material sequenced was PBMCs or a T cell subset sorted from them (not recorded which). Every receptor here comes from a man between 18 and 29 years old who had mild COVID-19 (a few samples of this study predate the infection). Cell type and time point are not known.

Only a few counts were recorded for this clonotype. This chain uses TRBV7-2 with TRBJ1-2, with D maybe TRBD1 (6 bases). The CDR3 covers 14 residues. Trimming stripped 5 bases from V and 5 bases from J, with 15 bases between. Germline CDR1 SGHTA, CDR2 FQGNSA. CDR3 coding DNA: TGTGCCAGCAGCCCACGGACAGTGCAGTATGGCTACACCTTC. Its protein product is CASSPRTVQYGYTF. Filled out from reference TRBV7-2 and TRBJ1-2, the complete variable domain reads GAGVSQSPSNKVTEKGKDVELRCDPISGHTALYWYRQSLGQGLEFLIYFQGNSAPDKSGLPSDRFSAERTGGSVSTLTIQRTQQEDSAVYLCASSPRTVQYGYTFGSGTRLTVV.

The table lists this clonotype with many counts. The junction shows a germline mismatch at one end, possibly a read error. Here the CDR3 reads CASSPLETGVHF. CDR3 nucleotides: TGTGCCAGCAGTCCCTTGGAGACGGGTGTCCATTTT. This chain connects TRBV2 to TRBJ1-4; D is undetermined. The CDR3 loop spans 12 amino acids. Germline V gene lookup returns CDR1 SNHLY and CDR2 FYNNEI.

This chain uses TRBV2 with TRBJ2-3; D gene uncertain. This CDR3 is built from 13 residues. Germline V gene data show CDR1 as SNHLY and CDR2 as FYNNEI. The ends were cut back, 10 bases at V and 2 bases at J, with 13 bases in the middle. The CDR3 nucleotides read TGTGCCACCCAACAAGAACACACAGATACGCAGTATTTT. Encoded protein: CATQQEHTDTQYF.

This clonotype was observed a few times. CDR3 DNA: TGTGCCAGCAGGCGTCTCGATACGCAGTATTTT. This gives the protein CASRRLDTQYF. The chain carries TRBV6-2 or TRBV6-3 and TRBJ2-3; D unclear. CDR1 is MNHEY and CDR2 is SVGEGT in the germline V gene. The V and J ends lost 6 bases and 6 bases respectively, with 7 bases between them. CDR3 length: 11 residues.

This clonotype was observed a few times. V is TRBV7-2 and J is TRBJ2-5, with 8 bases lining up with TRBD1. This CDR3 is built from 16 residues. The trim removed 1 base at V and 7 bases at J, leaving 11 bases unmatched. In germline, CDR1 is SGHTA, CDR2 FQGNSA. This chain's CDR3 is CASSLGAGTGPRTQYF. In DNA, the CDR3 is TGTGCCAGCAGCTTAGGGGCCGGGACAGGTCCAAGGACCCAGTACTTC.

This chain connects TRBV2 to TRBJ1-1; TRBD1 aligns across 7 bases. Germline CDR1 is SNHLY and CDR2 is FYNNEI. The CDR3 sequence is 14 residues long. J was trimmed by 4 bases and V by 6 bases; bases with no gene match: 8. CDR3 sequence reads: CASRATGDATEAFF. The CDR3 nucleotides read TGTGCCAGCAGAGCTACAGGGGATGCCACTGAAGCTTTCTTT. Supplemented by reference TRBV2 and TRBJ1-1, the full variable domain reads EPEVTQTPSHQVTQMGQEVILRCVPISNHLYFYWYRQILGQKVEFLVSFYNNEISEKSEIFDDQFSVERPDGSNFTLKIRSTKLEDSAMYFCASRATGDATEAFFGQGTRLTVV.

The chain combines TRBV6-6 with TRBJ2-1, with 8 positions matching TRBD1. Germline V gene lookup returns CDR1 MNHNY and CDR2 SVGAGI (reference sequence). The CDR3 contains 15 residues. The V gene end was trimmed by 6 bases and the J gene end by 5 bases; junction bases not matched to a gene: 9. The chain's CDR3 is CASRPGQGLHNEQFF. DNA of the CDR3: TGTGCCAGCAGGCCCGGACAGGGCCTCCACAATGAGCAGTTCTTC.

This sequence joins TRBV7-9 and TRBJ2-3; D gene ambiguous. CDR3 size: 13 residues. Trimming stripped 1 base from V and 5 bases from J, with 7 bases between. The germline V gene has CDR1 SEHNR and CDR2 FQNEAQ (reference sequence). DNA of the CDR3: TGTGCCAGCAGCTTAGGTTCCGTAGATACGCAGTATTTT. This codes for CASSLGSVDTQYF.

The V call is TRBV7-3, the J call TRBJ2-1; 9 nucleotides align to TRBD1. The CDR3 contains 14 residues. The trim removed 5 bases at V and 2 bases at J, leaving 1 base unmatched. CDR1 is SGHTA and CDR2 is FQGTGA in the germline V gene. The CDR3 DNA reads TGTGCCAGCAGCCGACAGGGGGCCTACAATGAGCAGTTCTTC. Its translation: CASSRQGAYNEQFF.

CDR3 sequence: CASSLNIGDTAGELFF. The CDR3 coding sequence is TGTGCCAGCAGCTTAAATATTGGGGACACGGCCGGGGAGCTGTTTTTT. V gene TRBV7-6 combines with J gene TRBJ2-2; TRBD1 might be the D (6 bases). The CDR3 totals 16 residues. Per germline, CDR1 SGHVS and CDR2 FNYEAQ. Trimming pared 2 bases from V and 6 bases from J, leaving 16 bases between.

At least ten counts were recorded for this clonotype. V and J are TRBV5-8 and TRBJ2-1, with 9 bases matching TRBD2. Trimming cost V 0 bases and J 8 bases; bases outside gene matches: 0. Germline lookup yields CDR1 SGHTS and CDR2 YDEGEE. This CDR3 spans 13 amino acids. CDR3 loop: CASSLVAGDEQFF. The CDR3 bases are TGTGCCAGCAGCTTGGTAGCGGGGGATGAGCAGTTCTTC. The full variable domain, in which reference TRBV5-8 and TRBJ2-1 provide the parts outside the CDR3, is EAGVTQSPTHLIKTRGQQATLRCSPISGHTSVYWYQQALGLGLQFLLWYDEGEERNRGNFPPRFSGRQFPNYSSELNVNALELEDSALYLCASSLVAGDEQFFGPGTRLTVL.

This clonotype was observed a handful of times. The chain employs TRBV6-2 or TRBV6-3 and TRBJ2-2; D may be TRBD2 (6 bases). The CDR3 runs 16 residues. Trimming left V 6 bases short and J 2 bases short, with 16 bases between. Germline CDR1 and CDR2: MNHEY and SVGEGT. The CDR3 protein is CASSRGGGVNTGELFF. CDR3 coding DNA: TGTGCCAGCAGCCGGGGAGGCGGGGTCAACACCGGGGAGCTGTTTTTT.